This T cell receptor (beta chain) was sequenced for a study of low-dose radiotherapy and immunotherapy resistance in tumors. Study at large: Cyclophosphamide went in intravenously at 200 mg/m2 every two weeks, one day before radiation and immunotherapy. TRAV- and TRBV-specific primers primed first-strand cDNA, covering alpha and beta chains.

CDR1 and CDR2 (germline): KGHSH, LQKENI. Trimming removed 3 bases from V and 0 bases from J, with 9 bases in between. The CDR3 has 15 amino acids. This clonotype was counted at least ten times. It was with a constant-region primer and a V-primer adapter that TCRs were amplified over roughly 19 PCR cycles. TCRdb recomputed calls from the reads with MiXCR, one row per CDR3 protein. Among some 45,000 distinct CDR3 sequences listed, 12% were seen once. Indicated time point: before trial treatment. This sequence originates from a female donor with ovarian cancer. Sequencing used PBMCs, obtained before treatment. The genes are TRBV18 and TRBJ2-1; D gene unclear. The CDR3 DNA sequence: TGTGCCAGCTCACCCCCCTCGAGCTCCTACAATGAGCAGTTCTTC. This encodes CASSPPSSSYNEQFF.